A selection of T cell receptor beta chains follows, all from one sample in a study of T cell responses to AZD1222 COVID-19 vaccine. Produced via immunoSEQ multiplex PCR; TCRdb's table is partial and in-frame only. The sample shows 160,000 or so clones, about 88% of them seen only once. Source: peripheral blood, taken on day 0 of AZD1222 vaccination. These receptors originate from an adult in good health. CDR3s include the opening cysteine and the closing phenylalanine or tryptophan. Some rows have no size entry. The others give once, few or many, or a class for an expanded clone.

CDR3 protein,CDR3 length,V gene,J gene,clone size
CAWSVDTSHGYTF,13,TRBV30,TRBJ1-2,NA
CASSGQGLDYGYTF,14,TRBV9,TRBJ1-2,NA
CASKGYYYYGYTF,13,TRBV28,TRBJ1-2,NA
CATPRRRAGELFF,13,TRBV24-1,TRBJ2-2,NA
CAISERRVGYGYTF,14,TRBV10-3,TRBJ1-2,NA
CASSPSGGTRPNQPQHF,17,TRBV7-2,TRBJ1-5,NA
CASRFGRDGQPQHF,14,TRBV6-5,TRBJ1-5,NA
CASSEPGVEEKLFF,14,TRBV10-2,TRBJ1-4,NA
CATNQLPGVNQPQHF,15,TRBV15,TRBJ1-5,NA
CASSPQGRSSEQYF,14,TRBV18,TRBJ2-7,NA
CASSPGQGRAGELFF,15,TRBV7-7,TRBJ2-2,NA
CASSIRQIHEQFF,13,TRBV19,TRBJ2-1,NA
CSVGLAYNEQFF,12,TRBV29-1,TRBJ2-1,NA
CAISPGNTIYF,11,TRBV10-3,TRBJ1-3,NA
CASRPRLRQGAYEQYF,16,TRBV19,TRBJ2-7,NA
CASSPERGGVANTQYF,16,TRBV7-2,TRBJ2-3,few
CASQGTASSYNEQFF,15,TRBV18,TRBJ2-1,NA
CASSFRGSGSSYNEQFF,17,TRBV5-6,TRBJ2-1,NA
CASSFGVGTEAFF,13,TRBV27,TRBJ1-1,NA
CAISHRTGTSGTQGDNEQFF,20,TRBV10-3,TRBJ2-1,NA
CASSQAPPNVRGRGNTIYF,19,TRBV3-1/TRBV3-2,TRBJ1-3,once
CASSHRGQTNYGYTF,15,TRBV7-8,TRBJ1-2,NA